The 21 T cell receptor beta chains below come from one sample, sequenced in a study of CD8+ T cells in alopecia areata. As the sequencing template, cDNA was produced by extracting RNA and reverse transcribing it. Using immunoSEQ multiplex PCR, the repertoire was profiled, and TCRdb retains in-frame clones only, with some absent. Found here are about 200,000 clones, more than 55% of them singletons; the top ten hold approximately 4.9%. The source material was CD8+ T cells sorted from blood. Receptors were obtained from a human donor in good health.

A few counts support this clone. This chain connects TRBV21-1 to TRBJ2-5; the table gives TRBD1 as D, unverified against the DNA. TRBV21-1 is designated a pseudogene. This CDR3 contains 14 residues. The CDR3 DNA follows: TGTGCCAGCAGCCCCCCAGGATGCAAGGAGACCCAGTACTTC. Protein: CASSPPGCKETQYF.

The V call is TRBV30, the J call TRBJ2-2; unclear D gene. Germline CDR1 reads GTSNPN; CDR2 reads SVGIG (reference sequence). CDR3 length: 13 residues. The V end was cut by 4 bases, the J end by 1 base, with 7 bases between. CDR3 nucleotide sequence: TGTGCCTGGACGGGCAGGAACACCGGGGAGCTGTTTTTT. It is translated as CAWTGRNTGELFF.

The chain recombines TRBV30 with TRBJ1-1; D ambiguous. V lost 1 base and J lost 1, with 7 bases in between. The CDR3 covers 13 residues. CDR1 and CDR2 (germline): GTSNPN, SVGIG (reference sequence). CDR3 DNA: TGTGCCTGGAGTGCGGCCTGGAACACTGAAGCTTTCTTT. Translated, it gives CAWSAAWNTEAFF.

This clone was detected only a few times. The chain employs TRBV6-6 and TRBJ2-5; 7 positions match TRBD1. V shed 4 bases and J 2 bases; nucleotides not matched to a gene: 4. The CDR3 is made up of 14 amino acids. Germline lookup yields CDR1 MNHNY and CDR2 SVGAGI (reference sequence). CDR3 region: CASSSIRGQETQYF. CDR3 DNA: TGTGCCAGCAGTTCTATCAGGGGGCAAGAGACCCAGTACTTC.

The V call is TRBV6-5, the J call TRBJ2-7; D gene unclear. The CDR3 loop spans 12 amino acids. V was cut by 7 bases and J by 2 bases, with 9 bases left in between. Germline CDR1 and CDR2: MNHEY and SVGAGI. This CDR3 is CASMAGAYEQYF. The CDR3, as DNA: TGTGCCAGCATGGCCGGAGCCTACGAGCAGTACTTC.

The gene calls are TRBV7-2 and TRBJ1-6, with 7 bases that match TRBD1. This CDR3 region has 19 residues. The V segment lost 8 bases and the J segment 0 bases; nucleotides outside the gene matches: 16. Germline loops: CDR1 SGHTA, CDR2 FQGNSA. Written as DNA, the CDR3 is TGTGCCAGCGACGACCCTGTAAGACAGGGAAGCTCCTATAATTCACCCCTCCACTTT. Residues: CASDDPVRQGSSYNSPLHF.

V gene TRBV7-9 combines with J gene TRBJ1-2, with 7 positions matching TRBD1. The CDR3 length is 13 residues. Germline values: CDR1 SEHNR, CDR2 FQNEAQ (reference sequence). V gave up 1 base and J gave up 7 bases; unmatched junction bases: 3. The CDR3 is CASSLEGGSGYTF. The CDR3 DNA follows: TGTGCCAGCAGCTTAGAAGGGGGCTCTGGCTACACCTTC.

This clone was counted a few times. The chain links TRBV4-1 to TRBJ1-6; perhaps TRBD1 as D (5 bases). CDR3 length: 13 amino acids. Deletions cut 1 base from V and 9 bases from J, with 7 bases between. Per the germline V gene, CDR1 is MGHRA and CDR2 is YSYEKL. In DNA, the CDR3 is TGCGCCAGCAGCCAAGCAGGGTTTTCACCCCTCCACTTT. Translating gives CASSQAGFSPLHF.

The chain's CDR3 is CASSQDDREAYGYTF. CDR3 coding DNA: TGCGCCAGCAGCCAAGACGACAGGGAGGCCTATGGCTACACCTTC. This chain links TRBV4-1 with TRBJ1-2, with TRBD1 matching 7 bases. The germline V gene encodes CDR1 MGHRA and CDR2 YSYEKL. V lost 0 bases and J lost 4; bases outside the gene matches: 5. CDR3 length: 15 amino acids.

This clone was seen a few times. The chain carries TRBV29-1 and TRBJ2-7, with D possibly matching TRBD1 (6 bases). V lost 3 bases and J 4 bases, leaving 13 bases between the germline ends. CDR1 SQVTM and CDR2 ANQGSEA come from the germline V gene. The CDR3 extends over 13 amino acids. The CDR3: CSVEGTKPYEQYF. CDR3 bases: TGCAGCGTTGAGGGGACAAAGCCTTACGAGCAGTACTTC.

The chain combines TRBV5-1 with TRBJ2-1; perhaps TRBD2 as D (6 bases). Germline V CDR1 and CDR2: SGHRS, YFSETQ. The V and J ends lost 1 base and 4 bases respectively, with 9 bases between them. CDR3 length equals 14 residues. CDR3 nucleotide sequence: TGCGCCAGCAGCTTGACGGAGGGATACAATGAGCAGTTCTTC. This encodes CASSLTEGYNEQFF.

A word on this clone: The sample has other DNA sequences that encode this CDR3 too. This rearrangement joins TRBV27 to TRBJ1-1; TRBD1 is a possible D gene (5 bases). From germline, CDR1 is MNHEY and CDR2 SMNVEV (reference sequence). V was clipped by 3 bases and J by 1 base, with 9 bases between them. This CDR3 region has 14 residues. In DNA, the CDR3 is TGTGCCAGCAGTTTCGGGACGGCGAACACTGAAGCTTTCTTT. Translating it yields CASSFGTANTEAFF.

The CDR3 region has the DNA TGCGCCAGCAGCCCTAAAGGACCCCGGGACCACGAGCAGTACTTC. Protein product: CASSPKGPRDHEQYF. This chain uses TRBV4-1 with TRBJ2-7; D tentatively reads TRBD1 or TRBD2 (5 bases each). The CDR3 loop spans 15 amino acids. The germline V and J ends were trimmed by 4 bases and 5 bases, with 18 bases remaining between them. Looked up from germline, CDR1 is MGHRA and CDR2 is YSYEKL.

This clone was seen only a few times. The V gene is TRBV7-2, the J gene TRBJ2-5; D is uncertain. CDR3 size: 11 residues. Looked up from germline, CDR1 is SGHTA and CDR2 is FQGNSA. Trimming stripped 5 bases from V and 7 bases from J, with 8 bases between. The DNA for the CDR3 is TGTGCCAGCAGCCGGATAGGGACCCAGTACTTC. Amino acid sequence: CASSRIGTQYF.

The chain carries TRBV30 and TRBJ1-5; tentative D call: TRBD1 (5 bases). The V end lost 5 bases, the J end lost 4 bases, and 12 bases lay between the germline ends. CDR1 and CDR2 from the germline V gene are GTSNPN and SVGIG (reference sequence). The CDR3 consists of 13 residues. The CDR3 bases are TGTGCCTGGGCTCTGGGGGGAAATCAGCCCCAGCATTTT. The encoded protein is CAWALGGNQPQHF.

CDR3 DNA: TGTGCCAGCAGCTTCCCGGCCACTAGCGGGGGGCCGCAAGAGACCCAGTACTTC. This translates into CASSFPATSGGPQETQYF. The V and J genes are TRBV7-9 and TRBJ2-5; 12 positions match TRBD2. The CDR3 contains 18 residues. Unmatched junction bases numbered 10, after V lost 3 bases and J lost 2 bases. From germline, CDR1 is SEHNR and CDR2 FQNEAQ (reference sequence).

This clone was observed a single time. The V and J genes are TRBV15 and TRBJ1-5; D perhaps matches TRBD1 (5 bases). Germline CDR1 and CDR2: LNHNV and YYDKDF (reference sequence). This CDR3 is 17 amino acids long. Trimming removed 5 bases from V and 0 bases from J, with 17 bases in between. The CDR3 bases are TGTGCCACCAGCGGGGGGGGAGATCCCTATAGCAATCAGCCCCAGCATTTT. This encodes CATSGGGDPYSNQPQHF.

This chain uses TRBV5-1 with TRBJ2-5; D remains ambiguous. This CDR3 spans 16 amino acids. V was clipped by 0 bases and J by 0 bases, with 12 bases between them. Germline V gene lookup returns CDR1 SGHRS and CDR2 YFSETQ. CDR3 DNA sequence: TGCGCCAGCAGCTTGGAGTTCGGCCTCCACCAAGAGACCCAGTACTTC. Translating gives CASSLEFGLHQETQYF.

In this sample, this clone turned up a few times. The gene calls are TRBV7-9 and TRBJ2-5; the match to TRBD1 covers 9 bases. The CDR3 totals 14 residues. Germline CDR1 and CDR2: SEHNR and FQNEAQ (reference sequence). J was trimmed by 4 bases and V by 5 bases; bases with no gene match: 5. DNA of the CDR3: TGTGCCAGCAGCCCGACAGGGGGTGCAGAGACCCAGTACTTC. This gives the protein CASSPTGGAETQYF.

This clone was counted a few times. The chain joins TRBV18 to TRBJ2-3; D unclear. V dropped 6 bases and J dropped 4 bases, with 11 bases sitting between them. The germline V gene has CDR1 KGHSH and CDR2 LQKENI. The CDR3 is made up of 13 amino acids. The DNA for the CDR3 is TGTGCCAGCTCCCTCTGGGCCCCAGATACGCAGTATTTT. This codes for CASSLWAPDTQYF.

The V gene is TRBV29-1, the J gene TRBJ2-5, with a possible D match to TRBD2 (5 bases). This CDR3 comprises 12 residues. V shed 7 bases and J shed 2 bases, with 11 bases lying between them. Per the germline V gene, CDR1 is SQVTM and CDR2 is ANQGSEA. The DNA for the CDR3 is TGCAGCGGAAGCGAGGGACAAGAGACCCAGTACTTC. Translation gives CSGSEGQETQYF.